Each of the 25 T cell receptor beta chains below was sequenced from the same sample in a study of blood T cells in healthy people across ages. Then a second PCR, running roughly 6 to 11 cycles, was carried out with a sample-barcoded 5' primer and a J-beta primer mix. TCRdb independently ran MiXCR on the 5' RACE reads; one entry per CDR3 protein. The sample holds some 640,000 distinct CDR3 sequences, about 30% seen once. The sample was blood. These receptors were obtained from an elderly woman in good health.

The chain is built from TRBV6-5 and TRBJ1-2, with 7 bases matching TRBD1. Germline V lookup: CDR1 MNHEY, CDR2 SVGAGI. The junction had 6 bases not matched to a gene; V was cut back by 3 bases and J by 8 bases. The CDR3 runs to 13 residues. This CDR3 is CASSYAGGGGYTF. In DNA, the CDR3 is TGTGCCAGCAGTTATGCAGGGGGGGGAGGCTACACCTTC.

The V call is TRBV6-2 or TRBV6-3, the J call TRBJ1-1; maybe TRBD1 (6 bases). CDR3 length: 14 amino acids. V lost 7 bases to trimming and J lost 6 bases, with 18 bases between them. CDR1 and CDR2 (germline): MNHEY, SVGEGT. In DNA form, the CDR3 reads TGTGCCAGCAACGAACCGGGACAAGGCGCTGAAGCTTTCTTT. It encodes CASNEPGQGAEAFF.

This clonotype is a singleton in its sample. Relative to the germline gene, one junction end is altered; a read error may explain this. This chain connects TRBV7-7 to TRBJ2-5, with D possibly matching TRBD2 (7 bases). The germline gives CDR1 SSHAT, CDR2 FNYEAQ (reference sequence). There are 14 residues in the CDR3. DNA of the CDR3: TGTGCTAGCAGCCGAGATAGGGGGGGGGAGGCCCAGTACTTC. The encoded protein is CASSRDRGGEAQYF.

For this clonotype: A much larger clone differs by one base, so this may be a read error. The missing conserved phenylalanine or tryptophan at the end of this CDR3 makes a read error likely. The rearrangement joins TRBV7-9 to TRBJ1-4; D remains ambiguous. V lost 7 bases to trimming and J lost 4 bases, with 13 bases between them. In germline, CDR1 is SEHNR, CDR2 FQNEAQ (reference sequence). The CDR3 covers 14 residues. This CDR3 reads CASTPRQVNEKLFL. In DNA, the CDR3 is TGTGCCAGCACCCCACGGCAGGTTAATGAAAAACTGTTTTTA.

The chain has TRBV6-1 and TRBJ2-3; D may be TRBD2 (6 bases). Looked up from germline, CDR1 is MNHNS and CDR2 is SASEGT. V lost 0 bases, J lost 4 bases, and 14 bases lay in between. This CDR3 is built from 16 residues. CDR3: CASSEALGGVADTQYF. In nucleotides, the CDR3 is TGTGCCAGCAGTGAAGCGTTAGGAGGGGTGGCAGATACGCAGTATTTT.

The chain employs TRBV3-1 and TRBJ2-3, with D perhaps TRBD1 (5 bases). The CDR3 loop spans 16 amino acids. V shed 3 bases and J shed 5 bases, with 18 bases lying between them. In germline, CDR1 is LGHDT, CDR2 YNNKEL (reference sequence). CDR3 DNA: TGTGCCAGCAGCCAGGGGCGGTCGGACCATCGAGATACGCAGTATTTT. This codes for CASSQGRSDHRDTQYF.

As to this clonotype: A much bigger clone sits one base away, suggesting this may be a read error. The chain employs TRBV3-1 and TRBJ2-1; 15 nucleotides align to TRBD2. The CDR3 spans 18 residues. Unmatched junction bases numbered 12, after V lost 8 bases and J lost 4 bases. Per germline, CDR1 LGHDT and CDR2 YNNKEL (reference sequence). The CDR3 is CASGRGLAGGRDYNEQFF. In nucleotides, the CDR3 is TGTGCCAGCGGCCGGGGACTAGCGGGGGGCAGGGATTACAATGAGCAGTTCTTC.

The chain recombines TRBV7-2 with TRBJ1-5, with unresolved D. Germline V gene data show CDR1 as SGHTA and CDR2 as FQGNSA. The CDR3 sequence is 13 residues long. V shed 2 bases and J shed 1 base, with 3 bases lying between them. CDR3 amino acids: CASSLQSNQPQHF. The CDR3 DNA reads TGTGCCAGCAGCTTACAAAGCAATCAGCCCCAGCATTTT.

This clonotype was detected many times. The V gene is TRBV4-2, the J gene TRBJ2-6; a weak D match, TRBD2 (7 bases). The CDR3 is made up of 17 amino acids. Trimming pared 3 bases from V and 2 bases from J, leaving 14 bases between. The germline V gene encodes CDR1 LGHNA and CDR2 YNFKEQ. The CDR3 loop reads CASSQGRGTAGANVLTF. The CDR3 DNA reads as TGTGCCAGCAGCCAGGGGAGGGGGACGGCTGGGGCCAACGTCCTGACTTTC.

This clonotype has only a few counts. Germline and junction disagree at one end, which may indicate a read error. The chain employs TRBV9 and TRBJ2-2; no clear D. The CDR3 totals 15 residues. The germline CDR1 and CDR2 sequences are SGDLS and YYNGEE. CDR3 DNA sequence: TGTGCCGGCAGCCCAACCCTGCTCGGCACCGGGGAGCTGTTTTTT. Its protein is CAGSPTLLGTGELFF.

The rearrangement joins TRBV28 to TRBJ2-5; 9 bases agree with TRBD2. The last part of the DNA fits TRBJ2-7 better; the J call may be wrong. In germline, CDR1 is MDHEN, CDR2 SYDVKM. The CDR3 covers 13 residues. The CDR3 nucleotides are TGTGCCAGCAAGGCGGGAGGGCCGTACGAGCAGTACTTC. Its protein product is CASKAGGPYEQYF.

Notes on this clonotype: Compared with germline, one end of the junction differs, possibly owing to a read error. The chain has TRBV5-5 and TRBJ2-1; D is undetermined. Germline V lookup: CDR1 SGHKS, CDR2 YYEKEE (reference sequence). The CDR3 runs 14 residues. The CDR3 protein is CASSPRLSYNERFF. CDR3 coding DNA: TGTGCCAGCAGCCCCCGGCTATCCTACAATGAGCGGTTCTTC.

Details on this clonotype: This may be a read error: a much more frequent sequence differs by one nucleotide. The chain employs TRBV6-2 or TRBV6-3 and TRBJ2-5, with D possibly called TRBD1 or TRBD2 (6 bases each). The length of the CDR3 is 13 residues. The V gene's germline CDR1 is MNHEY and CDR2 SVGEGT. The CDR3 sequence is CASRRGVQETRYF. The CDR3, as DNA: TGTGCCAGCAGGAGGGGGGTACAAGAGACCCGGTACTTC.

The table lists this clonotype with a few counts. The chain couples TRBV20-1 to TRBJ1-1; the D gene is possibly TRBD1 (5 bases). Germline lookup yields CDR1 DFQATT and CDR2 SNEGSKA (reference sequence). Between the trimmed V and J ends, which lost 3 bases and 1 base, there was a span of 15 bases. This CDR3 has 15 residues. The CDR3 coding sequence is TGCAGTGCTAGTATCCAGGGATTATGGAACACTGAAGCTTTCTTT. The encoded protein is CSASIQGLWNTEAFF.

This clonotype was seen repeatedly, ten times or more. The V gene is TRBV29-1, the J gene TRBJ2-7; D unresolved. The germline gives CDR1 SQVTM, CDR2 ANQGSEA. Trimming left V 5 bases short and J 2 bases short, with 10 bases between. This CDR3 has 12 amino acids. Here the CDR3 reads CSVLDGTYEQYF. CDR3 coding DNA: TGCAGCGTTCTGGACGGTACCTACGAGCAGTACTTC.

About this clonotype: A read error may explain this, as a much larger clone is one base away. The rearrangement links TRBV2 to TRBJ2-1, with 7 positions matching TRBD2. The junction had 9 bases not matched to a gene; V was cut back by 6 bases and J by 7 bases. The germline gives CDR1 SNHLY, CDR2 FYNNEI. This CDR3 has 14 residues. DNA of the CDR3: TGTGCCAGCAGCGCGGGACGGGGGGTAAATGAGCAGTTCTTC. It specifies CASSAGRGVNEQFF.

About this clonotype itself: A much larger clone lies a single base off, so this may be a read error. The CDR3 here is CASSKVAVGAEQYF. As DNA, the CDR3 is TGTGCCAGCAGCAAGGTTGCGGTTGGGGCCGAGCAGTACTTC. This chain joins TRBV2 and TRBJ2-7; TRBD1 might be the D (5 bases). Germline V CDR1 and CDR2: SNHLY, FYNNEI. CDR3 length: 14 residues. The germline V and J ends were trimmed by 6 bases and 6 bases, with 18 bases remaining between them. The variable domain in full, with the rest retrieved from reference TRBV2 and TRBJ2-7, is EPEVTQTPSHQVTQMGQEVILRCVPISNHLYFYWYRQILGQKVEFLVSFYNNEISEKSEIFDDQFSVERPDGSNFTLKIRSTKLEDSAMYFCASSKVAVGAEQYFGPGTRLTVT.

Comment on this clonotype: A clone one base away is much larger, so this may be a read error. This chain links TRBV7-3 with TRBJ2-1; no reliable D call. Trimming removed 4 bases from V and 10 bases from J, with 17 bases in between. Germline CDR1 reads SGHTA; CDR2 reads FQGTGA. This CDR3 comprises 14 residues. In nucleotides, the CDR3 is TGTGCCAGCAGCTCCGGACCGAGCCCCTACGAGCAGTTCTTC. This translates into CASSSGPSPYEQFF.

There are a few counts of this clonotype. The rearrangement links TRBV7-2 to TRBJ1-1; the D is unclear. V was shortened by 6 bases and J by 1 base, with 15 bases between the two germline ends. Germline CDR1 and CDR2: SGHTA and FQGNSA. The CDR3 contains 15 residues. The CDR3 nucleotides are TGTGCCAGCAGTTTGAGCCAGACGAGGAACACTGAAGCTTTCTTT. As protein: CASSLSQTRNTEAFF.

This clonotype has a count of ten or more. This chain connects TRBV7-9 to TRBJ1-2, with TRBD1 as a possible D gene (5 bases). The germline V gene has CDR1 SEHNR and CDR2 FQNEAQ (reference sequence). Trimming took off 5 bases at V and 1 base at J, with 14 bases between the two ends. The CDR3 totals 15 residues. The chain's CDR3 is CASSRSDSHNYGYTF. DNA of the CDR3: TGTGCCAGCAGCCGTAGCGACAGCCATAACTATGGCTACACCTTC.

In this sample, this clonotype turned up many times. The chain has TRBV20-1 and TRBJ2-7, with 7 bases lining up with TRBD1. The CDR3 totals 15 residues. Germline CDR1 and CDR2: DFQATT and SNEGSKA (reference sequence). Trimming removed 0 bases from V and 4 bases from J; junction bases left unmatched: 9. The chain's CDR3 is CSARDSQGSLYEQYF. The CDR3 nucleotides read TGCAGTGCTAGAGATTCACAGGGGTCCCTTTACGAGCAGTACTTC.

This clonotype was seen a few times. The rearrangement links TRBV6-6 to TRBJ2-3; TRBD2 matches at 10 bases. J gave up 0 bases and V 7 bases, and 7 bases lay outside the gene matches. Germline values: CDR1 MNHNY, CDR2 SVGAGI (reference sequence). The CDR3 is 16 amino acids. Here the CDR3 DNA reads TGTGCCAGCACCCTTAGCGGGGGGACTAGCACAGATACGCAGTATTTT. Translating gives CASTLSGGTSTDTQYF.

This clonotype has at least ten counts. The chain employs TRBV20-1 and TRBJ1-2; D is ambiguous. The germline V gene has CDR1 DFQATT and CDR2 SNEGSKA (reference sequence). This CDR3 comprises 16 residues. The V gene lost 4 bases and the J gene lost 4 bases, with 22 bases spanning the gap. Here the CDR3 DNA reads TGCAGTGCTACCCCGGGGAGCGGGGTCATTCGCTATGGCTACACCTTC. This codes for CSATPGSGVIRYGYTF.

This clonotype has just a few counts. With a much larger clone just one base away, this may be a read error. V and J are TRBV7-9 and TRBJ1-5, with D tentatively TRBD1 (5 bases). The CDR3 loop spans 17 amino acids. Germline loops: CDR1 SEHNR, CDR2 FQNEAQ (reference sequence). The CDR3 region is CAGSLAGGRGSNQPQHF. For the CDR3, the DNA is TGTGCCGGCAGCTTAGCCGGGGGTCGGGGCAGCAATCAGCCCCAGCATTTT.

The sample holds a few counts of this clonotype. This may be a read error: a much more frequent sequence differs by one nucleotide. V gene TRBV11-2 combines with J gene TRBJ2-4; D tentatively fits TRBD1 or TRBD2 (5 bases each). The last part of the DNA fits TRBJ2-7 better; the J call may be wrong. Per germline, CDR1 SGHAT and CDR2 FQNNGV. CDR3 size: 15 residues. Here the CDR3 reads CGSSLVRDLGSEQYF. In nucleotides, the CDR3 is TGTGGCAGCAGCTTAGTTAGGGACCTAGGCTCCGAGCAGTACTTC.